This entry lists 12 T cell receptor beta chains sequenced from one sample in a study of blood T cells in healthy people across ages. It was with a sample-barcoded 5' primer and a J-beta primer mix that a second PCR of about 6 to 12 cycles was run. MiXCR, run by TCRdb on the 5' RACE reads, gives a single entry per CDR3 protein. The sample records more than 800,000 distinct CDR3 sequences, around 43% being singletons. Sequencing was done on a sample of blood. Source of these receptors: a woman aged 55-70 years in good health.

The gene calls are TRBV5-1 and TRBJ2-1; 10 bases fit TRBD1. V lost 4 bases to trimming and J lost 6 bases; unmatched junction nucleotides: 10. Germline V gene sequence: CDR1 SGHRS, CDR2 YFSETQ. This CDR3 has 16 residues. CDR3 amino acids: CASSRRAGTGVNEQFF. The CDR3 nucleotides read TGCGCCAGCAGCAGGCGAGCCGGGACAGGGGTCAATGAGCAGTTCTTC.

CDR3 DNA sequence: TGTGCCACCAGCAGCGAATGGACCTACTACGAGCAGTACTTC. Residues: CATSSEWTYYEQYF. J is TRBJ2-7 and V is TRBV15, with no clear D. Germline V lookup: CDR1 LNHNV, CDR2 YYDKDF (reference sequence). The V and J ends lost 3 bases and 3 bases respectively, with 12 bases between them. This CDR3 is built from 14 residues.

The rearrangement joins TRBV29-1 to TRBJ1-1, with D uncertain. CDR1 SQVTM and CDR2 ANQGSEA come from the germline V gene. V was trimmed by 4 bases and J by 1 base, leaving 10 bases between them. CDR3 length: 13 amino acids. CDR3 loop: CSVGEHQNTEAFF. CDR3 DNA sequence: TGCAGCGTTGGGGAACACCAGAACACTGAAGCTTTCTTT.

This chain links TRBV7-9 with TRBJ1-1, with 8 positions matching TRBD1. This CDR3 contains 14 residues. V trimming: 5 bases; J trimming: 11 bases; junction bases outside the gene matches: 13. The V gene's germline CDR1 is SEHNR and CDR2 FQNEAQ (reference sequence). The CDR3 DNA sequence: TGTGCCAGCAGCACCTCAGGGGGCTTGGGATTTGCTTTCTTT. As protein: CASSTSGGLGFAFF. Full variable domain (remainder filled in from reference TRBV7-9 and TRBJ1-1): DTGVSQNPRHKITKRGQNVTFRCDPISEHNRLYWYRQTLGQGPEFLTYFQNEAQLEKSRLLSDRFSAERPKGSFSTLEIQRTEQGDSAMYLCASSTSGGLGFAFFGQGTRLTVV.

This clonotype has only a few counts. The genes are TRBV12-5 and TRBJ2-1; no clear D. Germline CDR1 is LGHNT and CDR2 is FRNRAP. The CDR3 is 11 residues long. Trimming removed 3 bases at V and 7 bases at J, with 4 bases between. As DNA, the CDR3 is TGTGCTAGTGGTTTTCAGAATGAGCAGTTCTTC. This encodes CASGFQNEQFF.

The rearrangement uses TRBV6-1 and TRBJ1-5, with no clear D. Germline CDR1 is MNHNS and CDR2 is SASEGT. The CDR3 runs to 13 residues. V was cut by 4 bases and J by 5 bases, with 9 bases left in between. The CDR3 coding sequence is TGTGCCAGCAGTGCCCAGACCTATCAGCCCCAGCATTTT. As protein: CASSAQTYQPQHF.

The table lists this clonotype with a few counts. The chain uses TRBV29-1 and TRBJ2-7; D possibly matches TRBD1 or TRBD2 (5 bases each). Germline V CDR1 and CDR2: SQVTM, ANQGSEA. The CDR3 totals 17 residues. Trimming removed 1 base at V and 4 bases at J, with 23 bases between. CDR3 DNA sequence: TGCAGCGTTGAAGTCTTCCAAGTCCAATGGGGGATTTACGAGCAGTACTTC. Protein: CSVEVFQVQWGIYEQYF.

The chain employs TRBV6-2 or TRBV6-3 and TRBJ2-7, with D possibly being TRBD2 (6 bases). The V end was cut by 8 bases, the J end by 3 bases, with 14 bases between. This CDR3 spans 13 amino acids. The germline V gene encodes CDR1 MNHEY and CDR2 SVGEGT. CDR3 sequence reads: CASGIAAYYEQYF. CDR3 nucleotides: TGTGCCAGCGGAATAGCGGCGTACTACGAGCAGTACTTC.

The rearrangement uses TRBV20-1 and TRBJ2-1; 12 bases are a match to TRBD2. The J segment lost 5 bases and the V segment lost 6 bases, leaving 5 bases of the junction unmatched. From germline, CDR1 is DFQATT and CDR2 SNEGSKA (reference sequence). The CDR3 spans 14 residues. The CDR3 coding sequence is TGCAGTGCCCTCGGACTAGCGGGAAACAATGAGCAGTTCTTC. Protein: CSALGLAGNNEQFF.

This clonotype was seen a few times. The rearrangement links TRBV20-1 to TRBJ2-3; TRBD1 aligns across 7 bases. CDR1 DFQATT and CDR2 SNEGSKA come from the germline V gene (reference sequence). V was clipped by 3 bases and J by 1 base; unmatched bases: 7. The CDR3 length is 15 residues. The CDR3 reads CSASRDSVGTDTQYF. The DNA for the CDR3 is TGCAGTGCTAGTAGGGACAGCGTAGGCACAGATACGCAGTATTTT.

A word on this clonotype: Sequence at one end of the junction differs from germline and may be a read error. The chain has TRBV7-9 and TRBJ2-4; 8 nucleotides align to TRBD2. This CDR3 region has 16 residues. Germline assignment: CDR1 SEHNR and CDR2 FQNEAQ (reference sequence). The CDR3 here is CASSWGLVSIKTIQYF. CDR3 coding DNA: TGTGCCAGCAGCTGGGGACTAGTGTCGATCAAAACCATTCAGTACTTC.

V is TRBV29-1 and J is TRBJ2-1, with D perhaps matching TRBD2 (5 bases). Trimming removed 6 bases from V and 8 bases from J, with 20 bases in between. The CDR3 is 14 residues long. In germline, CDR1 is SQVTM, CDR2 ANQGSEA. CDR3 sequence (DNA): TGCAGCGTCCAACCACGACTATCGACATATGAGCAGTTCTTC. This translates into CSVQPRLSTYEQFF.